The sequence of this T cell receptor (beta chain) was determined in a study of blood T cell repertoires in COVID-19. Deletions cut 6 bases from V and 6 bases from J, with 9 bases between. The CDR3 covers 10 residues. Germline V CDR1 and CDR2: DFQATT, SNEGSKA (reference sequence). The table came from immunoSEQ multiplex PCR; TCRdb's copy has only in-frame clones and leaves some out. The sample holds over 300,000 clones, around 85% seen once. The TCR was taken from a man between 25 and 39 years old who had recovered from COVID-19. This sequence joins TRBV20-1 and TRBJ2-7, with D hard to call. Sample: PBMCs or T cells enriched from blood (not recorded which). Here the CDR3 DNA reads TGCAGTGCCCTACAGAGCGAGCAGTACTTC. Protein product: CSALQSEQYF.